This entry lists 3 T cell receptor beta chains sequenced from one sample in a study of cytomegalovirus exposure and HLA in healthy donors. PCR used 60 Vbeta primers and 13 Jbeta primers. Assay used: immunoSEQ multiplex PCR; TCRdb lists only in-frame clones, some missing. The repertoire includes under 200,000 clones, around 80% of them detected once, and 4.9% sits in the top ten. Material for sequencing was PBMCs. Every receptor here comes from a male donor in good health and CMV-seronegative.

V usage is TRBV5-1 and J usage is TRBJ2-7, with a weak D call TRBD1 (5 bases). Germline loops: CDR1 SGHRS, CDR2 YFSETQ. This CDR3 region has 15 residues. V was shortened by 1 base and J by 3 bases, with 14 bases between the two germline ends. The CDR3 spells CASSLIAGLYYEQYF. CDR3 nucleotides: TGCGCCAGCAGCTTGATAGCAGGGTTATACTACGAGCAGTACTTC.

V usage is TRBV27 and J usage is TRBJ2-5, with TRBD2 matching 9 bases. The germline CDR1 and CDR2 sequences are MNHEY and SMNVEV (reference sequence). V shed 3 bases and J 4 bases; nucleotides not matched to a gene: 18. This CDR3 is 19 amino acids long. CDR3 bases: TGTGCCAGCAGTTTTCGGGTCGGCGGGGGGGCCCTTGGGGTAGAGACCCAGTACTTC. Translated, it gives CASSFRVGGGALGVETQYF.

The chain uses TRBV7-9 and TRBJ2-2; tentatively, D is TRBD1 (5 bases). Between the trimmed V and J ends, which lost 4 bases and 3 bases, there was a span of 9 bases. The CDR3 loop spans 14 amino acids. Germline V gene sequence: CDR1 SEHNR, CDR2 FQNEAQ (reference sequence). In nucleotides, the CDR3 is TGTGCCAGCAGCTACGACAGTTACACCGGGGAGCTGTTTTTT. Residues: CASSYDSYTGELFF.